This T cell receptor beta chain was captured by sequencing in a study of T-cell memory formation after mild COVID-19. TCRdb recomputed calls from the 5' RACE reads with MiXCR, one row per CDR3 protein. This table holds approximately 290,000 distinct CDR3 sequences, approximately 19% found once. Germline V gene lookup returns CDR1 SNHLY and CDR2 FYNNEI. The CDR3 sequence is 12 residues long. Between the trimmed V and J ends, which lost 6 bases and 5 bases, there was a span of 10 bases. In this sample, this clonotype turned up many times. Its antigen remains unidentified. Overall study findings and caveats: Later expanders leaned CD4+, whereas clones that contracted between day 15 and 85 were balanced CD4/CD8. Within pre-infection memory, some responding clones were found, suggesting cross-reactive memory joined. Contracting clones localized mainly to CM and EM when CD4+ and mainly to EMRA when CD8+.

The V call is TRBV2, the J call TRBJ2-5; TRBD1 is a possible D gene (6 bases). The sequencing input was PBMCs or a T cell subset sorted from them (not recorded which). The clonotype was recovered from a man between 18 and 35 years old who had mild COVID-19 (a few samples of this study predate the infection). Cell type and time point are not known. The CDR3 DNA is TGTGCCAGCAGGACCACAGGGGAGACCCAGTACTTC. Its protein is CASRTTGETQYF.